This T cell receptor beta chain was sequenced for a study of cytomegalovirus exposure and HLA in healthy donors. Trimming at V came to 7 bases and at J to 1 base, leaving 7 bases not matched to a gene. There are 14 residues in the CDR3. CDR1 LNHDA and CDR2 SQIVND come from the germline V gene (reference sequence). PCR used 60 Vbeta primers and 13 Jbeta primers. Method: immunoSEQ multiplex PCR; TCRdb's copy keeps in-frame clones and lacks some. The sample consists of 150,000 to 200,000 clones, 65% to 70% of them appearing once. This TCR was recovered from a man aged 25 to 45 in good health and CMV-seropositive. The chain links TRBV19 to TRBJ2-7; 7 nucleotides align to TRBD2. Sample: PBMCs. The CDR3 coding sequence is TGTGCCAGTAATGCGGGGGATTTGTCCTACGAGCAGTACTTC. This sequence encodes CASNAGDLSYEQYF.